This T cell receptor (beta chain) was sequenced during a study of Ad26.COV2.S vaccination and SARS-CoV-2 variants. Turning to the study itself: Administration of Ad26.COV2.S was intramuscular, either once or twice 56 days apart.

V lost 1 base to trimming and J lost 4 bases; unmatched junction nucleotides: 14. The CDR3 covers 20 residues. The V gene's germline CDR1 is MGHRA and CDR2 YSYEKL. As to this clone: What it binds is not known.

Assay: immunoSEQ multiplex PCR; the TCRdb copy retains only in-frame clones and omits some. Among 350,000 to 500,000 clones listed, roughly nine tenths were seen once. The treatment: some 20 received Ad26.COV2.S at low or high dose, single or two shots; about five received placebo; per-sample allocation not given. Collection of the samples took place on day 63 after the first injection of vaccine or placebo. Wuhan-strain SARS-CoV-2 spike was expressed by the Ad26 vector that made up the vaccine. Study results and limitations: Reports say spike-specific CD8+ and CD4+ T cell responses covered substantial breadth after vaccination. Vaccine recipients showed a spike-specific TCR breadth that was higher than in placebo recipients.

The sequencing used peripheral blood, collected in a trial of Ad26.COV2.S vaccine versus placebo. The TCR comes from a person aged 18-65 years who received the Ad26.COV2.S COVID-19 vaccine or a placebo. The chain joins TRBV4-1 to TRBJ2-2; 11 nucleotides match TRBD2. CDR3: CASSQAPIAGGPRGTGELFF. The CDR3, as DNA: TGCGCCAGCAGCCAAGCTCCCATAGCGGGAGGGCCCCGGGGCACCGGGGAGCTGTTTTTT.